The clone carrying this T cell receptor beta chain appeared many times. This CDR3 has 13 residues. Germline lookup yields CDR1 MDHEN and CDR2 SYDVKM. V gave up 6 bases and J gave up 6 bases, with 12 bases separating them. Preparation of the TCRbeta library involved a method that used unique molecular identifiers. TCRdb re-derived calls from the PCR reads in MiXCR, one entry per CDR3 protein. This sample has about 300,000 distinct CDR3 sequences, with over 9% found just once. These data are taken from a study of T-cell reconstitution after alpha-beta-depleted transplantation in children. This clonotype was obtained from a boy under two years old with acute myeloid leukemia, due to receive a stem cell transplant. V is TRBV28 and J is TRBJ2-1; possible D gene TRBD2, 6 bases. The specimen comprised PBMCs, sampled before TCRalphabeta/CD19-depleted stem cell transplant. The CDR3 is CASSRDWVNEQFF. CDR3 nucleotide sequence: TGTGCCAGCAGCCGGGACTGGGTCAATGAGCAGTTCTTC.